A selection of T cell receptor beta chains follows, all from one sample in a study of OX40 agonist ivuxolimab in advanced cancers. Method: immunoSEQ multiplex PCR; TCRdb's copy keeps in-frame clones and lacks some. This table holds 79,000 or so clones, 70% to 90% found once. The material was CD4+ or CD8+ T cells sorted from blood, obtained in a trial of the OX40 agonist ivuxolimab. The source of these receptors is an adult with an advanced solid tumor such as melanoma, head and neck, liver or kidney cancer. Each CDR3 is given with its conserved first and last residue. D genes are given only for firm matches. The size of a clone is reported for some rows only, either as once, few or many, or as a class for expanded clones.

TRBJ1-2 TRBV19 - - CASTPAPADYGYTF TGTGCCAGTACCCCCGCCCCCGCAGACTATGGCTACACCTTC
TRBJ2-2 TRBV12-5 - - CASDPDRSTGELFF TGTGCTAGTGATCCGGACAGAAGCACCGGGGAGCTGTTTTTT
TRBJ1-2 TRBV11-1 - - CASSPNRESAFGYTF TGTGCCAGCAGCCCTAACAGAGAGTCCGCCTTTGGCTACACCTTC
TRBJ2-5 TRBV7-3 - - CASSLNAPRQQETQYF TGTGCCAGCAGCTTAAACGCCCCGAGGCAGCAAGAGACCCAGTACTTC
TRBJ1-4 TRBV18 - TRBD1 CASSARDRRNEKLFF TGTGCCAGCTCAGCGCGGGACAGGCGCAATGAAAAACTGTTTTTT
TRBJ2-7 TRBV4-3 - - CASRYALGDNYEQYF TGCGCCAGCAGGTACGCGTTGGGGGACAACTACGAGCAGTACTTC
TRBJ2-1 TRBV9 - - CASSVELASETPNEQFF TGTGCCAGCAGCGTAGAGTTGGCTAGCGAGACACCCAATGAGCAGTTCTTC
TRBJ1-2 TRBV30 - - CAWYSEGIYGYTF TGTGCCTGGTACTCCGAGGGGATCTATGGCTACACCTTC
TRBJ1-6 TRBV19 - TRBD1 CASSRGTGWTNSPLHF TGTGCCAGTAGTAGGGGGACAGGTTGGACTAATTCACCCCTCCACTTT
TRBJ1-1 TRBV7-3 - - CASRDSMNTEAFF TGTGCCAGCAGGGACAGTATGAACACTGAAGCTTTCTTT
TRBJ1-4 TRBV4-2 few - CASRQDQNEKLFF TGTGCCAGCAGACAGGATCAGAATGAAAAACTGTTTTTT
TRBJ1-1 TRBV10-3 few - CAISDGGGTEAFF TGTGCCATCAGTGACGGGGGTGGCACTGAAGCTTTCTTT
TRBJ1-1 TRBV19 - - CASSAARPGEAFF TGTGCCAGTAGTGCCGCCCGCCCAGGGGAAGCTTTCTTT
TRBJ2-7 TRBV9 - TRBD2 CASSGSTSGDFTYEQYF TGTGCCAGCAGCGGATCGACTAGCGGGGATTTTACCTACGAGCAGTACTTC
TRBJ1-5 TRBV9 - - CASSVDPDSNQPQHF TGTGCCAGCAGCGTAGATCCGGATAGCAATCAGCCCCAGCATTTT
TRBJ2-3 TRBV7-9 once TRBD2 CASSLGRGGMSDTQYF TGTGCCAGCAGCTTAGGGCGGGGGGGAATGTCAGATACGCAGTATTTT
TRBJ2-3 TRBV7-6 - TRBD2 CASRTVAGGHADTQYF TGTGCCAGCAGGACTGTAGCGGGGGGCCACGCAGATACGCAGTATTTT
TRBJ2-3 TRBV6-1 - - CASSERGSSDTQYF TGTGCCAGCAGTGAACGGGGGAGCTCAGATACGCAGTATTTT
TRBJ2-6 TRBV7-9 - - CASSLVISSGANVLTF TGTGCCAGCAGCTTAGTTATTAGCTCTGGGGCCAACGTCCTGACTTTC
TRBJ2-3 TRBV7-2 - - CASSLDPGITDTQYF TGTGCCAGCAGCTTAGACCCGGGGATCACAGATACGCAGTATTTT
TRBJ2-5 TRBV4-1 - TRBD2 CASSQRPAGGREETQYF TGCGCCAGCAGCCAAAGGCCCGCGGGGGGTAGGGAAGAGACCCAGTACTTC
TRBJ2-7 TRBV10-3 - TRBD2 CAISGSSGGAYEQYF TGTGCCATCAGTGGGTCTAGCGGGGGGGCCTACGAGCAGTACTTC
TRBJ2-7 TRBV30 - TRBD1 CAWNPTGSSYEQYF TGTGCCTGGAACCCGACAGGGAGCTCCTACGAGCAGTACTTC
TRBJ1-4 TRBV19 - TRBD1 CASSQGARGEKLFF TGTGCCAGTTCTCAGGGGGCGCGGGGTGAAAAACTGTTTTTT
TRBJ1-1 TRBV2 - - CASSDSGRYTEAFF TGTGCCAGCAGCGATTCTGGGCGCTACACTGAAGCTTTCTTT
TRBJ1-2 TRBV7-2 - TRBD1 CASSRADRGGGYTF TGTGCCAGCAGCCGAGCCGACAGGGGCGGCGGCTACACCTTC
TRBJ2-5 TRBV7-2 - - CASSSKGLQETQYF TGTGCCAGCAGCTCAAAGGGCCTCCAAGAGACCCAGTACTTC
TRBJ1-1 TRBV19 - - CASNQLGVRESHTEAFF TGTGCCAGCAACCAACTGGGTGTCAGGGAGAGCCACACTGAAGCTTTCTTT
TRBJ2-7 TRBV5-1 - TRBD1 CASSLAIRDRGHWEQYF TGCGCCAGCAGCTTGGCCATCAGGGACAGGGGGCATTGGGAGCAGTACTTC
TRBJ1-5 TRBV5-6 - TRBD1 CASSLVRDRETGNQPQHF TGTGCCAGCAGCTTGGTCCGGGACAGGGAGACGGGCAATCAGCCCCAGCATTTT
TRBJ2-1 TRBV7-2 - - CASSPESYNEQFF TGTGCCAGCAGCCCCGAATCCTACAATGAGCAGTTCTTC
TRBJ1-1 TRBV18 - - CASSGTANTEAFF TGTGCCAGCTCAGGTACGGCGAACACTGAAGCTTTCTTT
TRBJ1-2 TRBV5-6 - - CASRAGSLGDYGYTF TGTGCCAGCAGGGCAGGATCCCTGGGGGACTATGGCTACACCTTC
TRBJ1-2 TRBV4-3 - - CASSQVGGWSYTF TGCGCCAGCAGCCAAGTGGGAGGGTGGAGCTACACCTTC
TRBJ2-2 TRBV9 few - CASRRRDANTGELFF TGTGCCAGCAGGCGGAGAGACGCGAACACCGGGGAGCTGTTTTTT
TRBJ1-5 TRBV30 once - CAWSVGGNQPQHF TGTGCCTGGAGTGTTGGGGGCAATCAGCCCCAGCATTTT
TRBJ2-1 TRBV5-1 - - CASSVQGGNEQFF TGCGCCAGCAGCGTGCAGGGTGGAAATGAGCAGTTCTTC
TRBJ2-3 TRBV11-2 - TRBD1 CASTRRTGGTDTQYF TGTGCCAGCACGAGGAGGACAGGGGGGACAGATACGCAGTATTTT
TRBJ2-2 TRBV11-1 - - CASSPRARPGTGELFF TGTGCCAGCAGCCCGCGCGCACGTCCGGGCACCGGGGAGCTGTTTTTT
TRBJ1-2 TRBV30 - - CAWTRPREVGYTF TGTGCCTGGACACGTCCGCGGGAGGTTGGCTACACCTTC